This note documents a single T cell receptor (beta chain) sequence. Its antigen is currently unknown. The sample is drawn from a study of vaccination effects on CD4 cells after COVID-19. This CDR3 is built from 15 residues. Germline V gene lookup returns CDR1 GTSNPN and CDR2 SVGIG (reference sequence). V lost 7 bases to trimming and J lost 2 bases, with 18 bases between them. Clones were sequenced by immunoSEQ multiplex PCR, and TCRdb holds only the in-frame ones, with some missing. The data hold 55,000 to 70,000 clones, with about four fifths observed a single time. Sequencing followed a ViraFEST assay step that expanded antigen-specific CD4+ T cells with viral peptide pools. Cultured cells yielded isolated CD4+ T cells after 10 days. The vaccine recipients had no prior SARS-CoV-2 infection, with negative nucleocapsid antibodies. Half-medium exchanges with IL-2 medium took place on days 3 and 7. Study observations and caveats: Late post-vaccination samples showed marked contraction of infection- and vaccine-induced clones. The study got few convalescent patients and did not collect any early post-infection timepoints.

This TCR derives from a human donor who received a COVID-19 vaccine. The material sequenced was CD4+ T cells from PBMCs cultured with HCoV-229E spike peptides, taken before COVID-19 vaccination. This chain uses TRBV30 with TRBJ1-5; tentatively, D is TRBD1 (5 bases). Written as DNA, the CDR3 is TGTGCCTTTACAGGTGTCCCGGTGGGCAATCAGCCCCAGCATTTT. Protein: CAFTGVPVGNQPQHF.